Listed here are 22 T cell receptor beta chains from one sample, sequenced in a study of CD8+ T cells in alopecia areata. It was cDNA, reverse transcribed from extracted RNA, that served as the sequencing template. Clones were sequenced by immunoSEQ multiplex PCR, and TCRdb holds only the in-frame ones, with some missing. Among 170,000 or so clones listed, approximately 65% were seen once. As for treatment: oral pan-JAK inhibitor, 5-10 mg twice daily. The sample consisted of CD4+ T cells sorted from blood, taken at week 4, from a patient treated with tofacitinib. Receptors originate from a human donor with alopecia areata.

The CDR3 sequence is CASSPGTGRNGNQPQHF. For the CDR3, the DNA is TGCGCCAGCAGCCCCGGGACAGGGAGGAATGGGAATCAGCCCCAGCATTTT. This rearrangement joins TRBV5-1 to TRBJ1-5; 9 nucleotides match TRBD1. This CDR3 is 17 amino acids long. Unmatched junction bases numbered 12, after V lost 4 bases and J lost 4 bases. Germline V CDR1 and CDR2: SGHRS, YFSETQ. Full variable domain (missing parts from reference TRBV5-1 and TRBJ1-5): KAGVTQTPRYLIKTRGQQVTLSCSPISGHRSVSWYQQTPGQGLQFLFEYFSETQRNKGNFPGRFSGRQFSNSRSEMNVSTLELGDSALYLCASSPGTGRNGNQPQHFGDGTRLSIL.

The V gene is TRBV2, the J gene TRBJ1-1; D ambiguous. Germline V gives CDR1 SNHLY, CDR2 FYNNEI. V lost 6 bases and J lost 8, with 10 bases in between. CDR3 length equals 11 residues. CDR3 coding DNA: TGTGCCAGCAGCCCCAATCGAGAAGCTTTCTTT. Its translation: CASSPNREAFF. Filled out from reference TRBV2 and TRBJ1-1, the complete variable domain reads EPEVTQTPSHQVTQMGQEVILRCVPISNHLYFYWYRQILGQKVEFLVSFYNNEISEKSEIFDDQFSVERPDGSNFTLKIRSTKLEDSAMYFCASSPNREAFFGQGTRLTVV.

The table lists this clone with a count of one. V is TRBV10-3 and J is TRBJ1-6; D remains unclear. Germline values: CDR1 ENHRY, CDR2 SYGVKD. The CDR3 is made up of 13 amino acids. Trimming removed 2 bases at V and 10 bases at J, with 9 bases between. The CDR3, as DNA: TGTGCCATCAGTGAGGGCTGGAGCTCACCCCTCCACTTT. Translated, it gives CAISEGWSSPLHF.

This chain links TRBV29-1 with TRBJ1-1; D is possibly TRBD1 (5 bases). Trimming removed 0 bases from V and 4 bases from J, with 12 bases in between. Looked up from germline, CDR1 is SQVTM and CDR2 is ANQGSEA. The CDR3 consists of 14 residues. The CDR3 loop is CSVEDMGGSTEAFF. Written as DNA, the CDR3 is TGCAGCGTTGAAGATATGGGGGGAAGCACTGAAGCTTTCTTT.

This clone appeared a single time. The chain recombines TRBV5-1 with TRBJ2-4, with 9 nucleotides matching TRBD1. V was clipped by 0 bases and J by 0 bases; unmatched bases: 7. The CDR3 extends over 18 amino acids. The germline V gene has CDR1 SGHRS and CDR2 YFSETQ. The CDR3 loop reads CASSLGDRAQLAKNIQYF. The CDR3 bases are TGCGCCAGCAGCTTGGGGGACAGGGCTCAACTAGCCAAAAACATTCAGTACTTC.

The chain carries TRBV5-4 and TRBJ2-3; D remains unclear. In germline, CDR1 is SGHNT, CDR2 YYREEE (reference sequence). The CDR3 is made up of 15 amino acids. The V gene lost 0 bases and the J gene lost 3 bases, with 11 bases spanning the gap. The CDR3 DNA follows: TGTGCCAGCAGCTTGGAGTTTGCCCGAACAGATACGCAGTATTTT. Residues: CASSLEFARTDTQYF.

This chain connects TRBV27 to TRBJ2-1; D gene ambiguous. V lost 7 bases and J 0 bases, leaving 10 bases between the germline ends. Germline CDR1 reads MNHEY; CDR2 reads SMNVEV (reference sequence). This CDR3 has 14 residues. CDR3 sequence reads: CASTLRYSYNEQFF. CDR3 nucleotides: TGTGCCAGCACCTTAAGGTACTCCTACAATGAGCAGTTCTTC.

This clone occurred many times. This rearrangement joins TRBV5-1 to TRBJ2-7; 9 nucleotides line up with TRBD1. Germline loops: CDR1 SGHRS, CDR2 YFSETQ. V lost 0 bases, J lost 5 bases, and 6 bases stayed unmatched. CDR3 length: 15 amino acids. The CDR3 sequence: CASSLVIQGAHEQYF. The CDR3 DNA is TGCGCCAGCAGCTTGGTCATACAGGGGGCCCACGAGCAGTACTTC.

This sequence joins TRBV7-9 and TRBJ2-1; D gene uncertain. The germline CDR1 and CDR2 sequences are SEHNR and FQNEAQ (reference sequence). The CDR3 has 15 residues. V was trimmed by 2 bases and J by 0 bases, leaving 8 bases between them. The CDR3 DNA follows: TGTGCCAGCAGCTTAATGGGCAGCTCCTACAATGAGCAGTTCTTC. This codes for CASSLMGSSYNEQFF.

V and J are TRBV4-2 and TRBJ1-2; 11 positions match TRBD1. The CDR3 is 15 residues long. The germline V gene has CDR1 LGHNA and CDR2 YNFKEQ. Unmatched junction bases numbered 1, after V lost 1 base and J lost 3 bases. The CDR3 protein is CASSQGTGGDYGYTF. The CDR3 DNA is TGTGCCAGCAGCCAAGGGACAGGGGGCGACTATGGCTACACCTTC.

In its sample, this clone was seen once. The gene calls are TRBV30 and TRBJ1-6; 9 nucleotides agree with TRBD1. V lost 5 bases and J lost 8; bases outside the gene matches: 4. The length of the CDR3 is 13 residues. Germline values: CDR1 GTSNPN, CDR2 SVGIG (reference sequence). The CDR3 spells CAWRGQGYSPLHF. The CDR3 DNA is TGTGCCTGGCGGGGACAGGGCTATTCACCCCTCCACTTT.

This sequence joins TRBV27 and TRBJ1-2; TRBD1 is a possible D gene (6 bases). The length of the CDR3 is 13 residues. V lost 1 base and J 8 bases, leaving 11 bases between the germline ends. CDR1 is MNHEY and CDR2 is SMNVEV in the germline V gene (reference sequence). The CDR3 loop reads CASSLFQGRGYTF. CDR3 coding DNA: TGTGCCAGCAGTTTATTCCAGGGGAGGGGCTACACCTTC.

DNA for the CDR3: TGTGCCAGCAGCCCGAGGGTGGGGTCAGAGACCCAGTACTTC. This encodes CASSPRVGSETQYF. The chain is built from TRBV13 and TRBJ2-5; D possibly corresponds to TRBD2 (5 bases). Germline lookup yields CDR1 PRHDT and CDR2 FYEKMQ (reference sequence). V was pared by 5 bases and J by 4 bases, with 14 bases between. This CDR3 has 14 residues.

The rearrangement links TRBV29-1 to TRBJ1-2; a possible D gene is TRBD1 (6 bases). Germline V lookup: CDR1 SQVTM, CDR2 ANQGSEA. V was shortened by 7 bases and J by 6 bases, with 12 bases between the two germline ends. This CDR3 has 11 residues. The CDR3 reads CSGGAGNGYTF. The CDR3 DNA reads as TGCAGCGGGGGGGCCGGGAATGGCTACACCTTC.

This sequence joins TRBV18 and TRBJ2-5, with D unresolved. Germline V lookup: CDR1 KGHSH, CDR2 LQKENI. This CDR3 region has 13 residues. V was cut by 4 bases and J by 0 bases, with 6 bases left in between. The CDR3 nucleotides are TGTGCCAGCTCACGGACGTACCAAGAGACCCAGTACTTC. This translates into CASSRTYQETQYF.

V usage is TRBV30 and J usage is TRBJ2-3, with a weak D call TRBD2 (5 bases). Germline V lookup: CDR1 GTSNPN, CDR2 SVGIG (reference sequence). Trimming left V 0 bases short and J 0 bases short, with 13 bases between. The CDR3 spans 16 residues. The CDR3 nucleotides are TGTGCCTGGAGTGTACCCAGCGGTTACAGCACAGATACGCAGTATTTT. Its protein product is CAWSVPSGYSTDTQYF.

The CDR3 bases are TGTGCCTGGAGTGTACCGGGTACTGGGGCCAACGTCCTGACTTTC. This encodes CAWSVPGTGANVLTF. V usage is TRBV30 and J usage is TRBJ2-6, with D unclear. Germline lookup yields CDR1 GTSNPN and CDR2 SVGIG (reference sequence). Trimming removed 0 bases at V and 2 bases at J, with 8 bases between. The CDR3 runs 15 residues.

This chain joins TRBV30 and TRBJ2-1; D unresolved. CDR3 size: 14 residues. The germline V and J ends were trimmed by 2 bases and 0 bases, with 8 bases remaining between them. Germline V gene data show CDR1 as GTSNPN and CDR2 as SVGIG (reference sequence). As DNA, the CDR3 is TGTGCCTGGAGTCTCGCTAGCTCCTACAATGAGCAGTTCTTC. Translating gives CAWSLASSYNEQFF.

The chain has TRBV7-2 and TRBJ1-2; 9 bases map to TRBD1. CDR1 and CDR2 from the germline V gene are SGHTA and FQGNSA. There are 13 residues in the CDR3. V shed 6 bases and J 7 bases; nucleotides not matched to a gene: 6. The CDR3 nucleotides read TGTGCCAGCAGTTCCACAGGGGGCAGTGGCTACACCTTC. Translating it yields CASSSTGGSGYTF.

The chain carries TRBV4-3 and TRBJ2-4, with 8 positions matching TRBD1. J gave up 10 bases and V 0 bases, and 8 bases lay outside the gene matches. The germline gives CDR1 LGHNA, CDR2 YSLEER. CDR3 length equals 15 residues. CDR3 loop: CASSQDTGGPFIQYF. For the CDR3, the DNA is TGCGCCAGCAGCCAAGATACAGGGGGGCCTTTTATTCAGTACTTC.

The J gene is TRBJ2-5, the V gene TRBV29-1, with D unclear. The germline V gene has CDR1 SQVTM and CDR2 ANQGSEA. V was pared by 2 bases and J by 1 base, with 11 bases between. This CDR3 contains 14 residues. The CDR3 coding sequence is TGCAGCGTTGAAAACCCGGATGGCCAAGAGACCCAGTACTTC. Translation gives CSVENPDGQETQYF.

The sample holds one count of this clone. This sequence joins TRBV30 and TRBJ2-5; perhaps TRBD2 as D (5 bases). The CDR3 has 12 amino acids. V was cut by 0 bases and J by 7 bases, with 9 bases left in between. CDR1 and CDR2 from the germline V gene are GTSNPN and SVGIG (reference sequence). Here the CDR3 reads CAWSVDGVTQYF. The CDR3 DNA follows: TGTGCCTGGAGTGTAGACGGGGTGACCCAGTACTTC.